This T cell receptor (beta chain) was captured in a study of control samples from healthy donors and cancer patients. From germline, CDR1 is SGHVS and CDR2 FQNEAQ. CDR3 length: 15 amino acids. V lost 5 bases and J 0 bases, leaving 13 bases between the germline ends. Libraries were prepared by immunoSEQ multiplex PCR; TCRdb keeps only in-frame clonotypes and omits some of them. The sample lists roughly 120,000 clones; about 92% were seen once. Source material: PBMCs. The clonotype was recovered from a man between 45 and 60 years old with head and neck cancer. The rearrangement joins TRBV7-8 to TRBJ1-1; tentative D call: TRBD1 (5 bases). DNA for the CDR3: TGTGCCAGCAGCCGGAGACAGCGAATGAACACTGAAGCTTTCTTT. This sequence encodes CASSRRQRMNTEAFF.